Listed here are 32 T cell receptor beta chains from one sample, sequenced in a study of regulatory T cells in long-lasting Graves disease. With iRepertoire HTBI primers and Arm-PCR of CDR3 regions, TCR beta libraries were built. TCRdb ran MiXCR on the multiplex PCR reads and lists one entry per CDR3 protein. The top ten hold around 21% of the sample, which has about 400,000 distinct CDR3 sequences, less than 25% seen once. This sample's time point: persistent/refractory GD, antithyroid drugs over 5 years with positive TRAb. Making the TCR library involved RNA that had been extracted from PBMCs. Sample: peripheral blood mononuclear cells (PBMCs), taken when the disease was refractory, from a patient treated with antithyroid drugs. These receptors all come from a female donor with Graves disease.

This chain links TRBV20-1 with TRBJ2-7; TRBD2 matches at 8 bases. Per the germline V gene, CDR1 is DFQATT and CDR2 is SNEGSKA (reference sequence). The CDR3 spans 15 residues. Trimming removed 2 bases from V and 3 bases from J; junction bases left unmatched: 9. The CDR3 loop is CSARTEGLGHYEQYF. In DNA, the CDR3 is TGCAGTGCTAGAACTGAGGGACTAGGGCACTACGAGCAGTACTTC.

Many counts were recorded for this clonotype. In nucleotides, the CDR3 is TGTGCCACCAGTGCGGGGGCGGCAAATGAGCAGTTCTTC. Amino acid sequence: CATSAGAANEQFF. The chain recombines TRBV24-1 with TRBJ2-1; the D gene could be TRBD1 or TRBD2 (6 bases each). V was cut by 5 bases and J by 7 bases, with 11 bases left in between. CDR1 and CDR2 (germline): KGHDR, SFDVKD. The CDR3 contains 13 residues.

The chain employs TRBV2 and TRBJ2-3; D ambiguous. V was clipped by 6 bases and J by 2 bases, with 6 bases between them. The CDR3 loop spans 12 amino acids. Germline CDR1 reads SNHLY; CDR2 reads FYNNEI. CDR3 in DNA: TGTGCCAGCAGGGAGTACACAGATACGCAGTATTTT. It translates to CASREYTDTQYF.

This clonotype has a handful of counts. This sequence joins TRBV6-1 and TRBJ2-7; D unresolved. CDR1 and CDR2 (germline): MNHNS, SASEGT. V lost 4 bases to trimming and J lost 4 bases, with 14 bases between them. This CDR3 has 14 amino acids. CDR3 loop: CASSAAANVYEQYF. CDR3 nucleotides: TGTGCCAGCAGTGCGGCAGCGAACGTGTACGAGCAGTACTTC.

This clonotype was recorded many times. This rearrangement joins TRBV7-9 to TRBJ2-5; 8 nucleotides match TRBD2. CDR3 size: 15 residues. The V and J ends lost 4 bases and 5 bases, in that order; junction bases with no gene match: 9. Germline loops: CDR1 SEHNR, CDR2 FQNEAQ (reference sequence). The DNA of the CDR3 is TGTGCCAGCAGCTCTATCCGGACTAGCTCGGAGACCCAGTACTTC. It specifies CASSSIRTSSETQYF.

This clonotype has a count of ten or more. The rearrangement joins TRBV12-3 or TRBV12-4 to TRBJ1-5; TRBD1 might be the D (5 bases). Trimming left V 7 bases short and J 6 bases short, with 13 bases between. This CDR3 is 13 amino acids long. This CDR3 reads CASTAGGAQPQHF. CDR3 in DNA: TGTGCCAGCACTGCCGGGGGTGCTCAGCCCCAGCATTTT.

In this sample, this clonotype turned up a few times. The CDR3 here is CASSYNLWGEGNQPQHF. CDR3 sequence (DNA): TGTGCCAGCAGTTACAATCTCTGGGGGGAGGGCAATCAGCCCCAGCATTTT. The V and J genes are TRBV6-2 or TRBV6-3 and TRBJ1-5, with a weak D call TRBD1 (5 bases). The CDR3 is 17 residues long. V was clipped by 2 bases and J by 2 bases, with 16 bases between them. Germline values: CDR1 MNHEY, CDR2 SVGEGT.

The V call is TRBV9, the J call TRBJ1-2, with unresolved D. V lost 0 bases and J 5 bases, leaving 17 bases between the germline ends. This CDR3 has 16 amino acids. Germline CDR1 SGDLS, CDR2 YYNGEE. Here the CDR3 reads CASSVVGGSPGYGYTF. CDR3 sequence (DNA): TGTGCCAGCAGCGTAGTTGGTGGTTCCCCTGGTTATGGCTACACCTTC. The full variable domain, in which reference TRBV9 and TRBJ1-2 provide the parts outside the CDR3, is DSGVTQTPKHLITATGQRVTLRCSPRSGDLSVYWYQQSLDQGLQFLIQYYNGEERAKGNILERFSAQQFPDLHSELNLSSLELGDSALYFCASSVVGGSPGYGYTFGSGTRLTVV.

This clonotype was recorded a few times. This chain joins TRBV20-1 and TRBJ1-6; D is uncertain. Trimming took 0 bases from V and 4 from J, leaving 10 bases between them. Germline V gives CDR1 DFQATT, CDR2 SNEGSKA (reference sequence). This CDR3 is built from 15 residues. CDR3 sequence: CSARDRTKYNSPLHF. In DNA form, the CDR3 reads TGCAGTGCTAGAGACCGGACGAAATATAATTCACCCCTCCACTTT.

This clonotype has only a few counts. V gene TRBV5-1 combines with J gene TRBJ2-5; D is possibly TRBD2 (6 bases). The germline V gene has CDR1 SGHRS and CDR2 YFSETQ. V lost 0 bases and J lost 5, with 11 bases in between. The CDR3 spans 14 residues. Here the CDR3 reads CASSLEAGTETQYF. CDR3 DNA: TGCGCCAGCAGCTTGGAGGCGGGAACGGAGACCCAGTACTTC.

The J gene is TRBJ2-2, the V gene TRBV19; TRBD1 matches at 11 bases. This CDR3 contains 17 residues. The V gene's germline CDR1 is LNHDA and CDR2 SQIVND (reference sequence). V was clipped by 1 base and J by 7 bases; unmatched bases: 8. The CDR3 DNA is TGTGCCAGTAGTATAGGGACAGGGGGCAGCGCTATCGGGGAGCTGTTTTTT. This sequence encodes CASSIGTGGSAIGELFF.

This clonotype was seen more than once but under ten times. This rearrangement joins TRBV13 to TRBJ2-1; D not certain. The CDR3 loop spans 15 amino acids. The V and J ends lost 3 bases and 4 bases respectively, with 13 bases between them. Germline V gene sequence: CDR1 PRHDT, CDR2 FYEKMQ (reference sequence). The CDR3 loop reads CASSLKRDPYNEQFF. CDR3 coding DNA: TGTGCCAGCAGCTTGAAGAGAGACCCTTACAATGAGCAGTTCTTC.

The chain uses TRBV29-1 and TRBJ1-1; D is uncertain. CDR3 size: 13 residues. Germline CDR1 and CDR2: SQVTM and ANQGSEA. V lost 4 bases and J lost 1, with 10 bases in between. CDR3 sequence (DNA): TGCAGCGTTGCCGTGTGGGAGAACACTGAAGCTTTCTTT. Its protein is CSVAVWENTEAFF. The whole variable domain, filled in from reference TRBV29-1 and TRBJ1-1, reads SAVISQKPSRDICQRGTSLTIQCQVDSQVTMMFWYRQQPGQSLTLIATANQGSEATYESGFVIDKFPISRPNLTFSTLTVSNMSPEDSSIYLCSVAVWENTEAFFGQGTRLTVV.

The sample holds many counts of this clonotype. This chain uses TRBV7-2 with TRBJ2-5; the D is unclear. CDR1 and CDR2 (germline): SGHTA, FQGNSA. Trimming took off 3 bases at V and 5 bases at J, with 10 bases between the two ends. The CDR3 length is 13 residues. CDR3 sequence reads: CASSFAVDETQYF. CDR3 nucleotide sequence: TGTGCCAGCAGCTTCGCCGTCGATGAGACCCAGTACTTC. Together with reference TRBV7-2 and TRBJ2-5, the CDR3 gives the full variable domain: GAGVSQSPSNKVTEKGKDVELRCDPISGHTALYWYRQSLGQGLEFLIYFQGNSAPDKSGLPSDRFSAERTGGSVSTLTIQRTQQEDSAVYLCASSFAVDETQYFGPGTRLLVL.

This clonotype was observed a few times. The chain recombines TRBV6-5 with TRBJ1-2, with a tentative D call TRBD1 (5 bases). V shed 1 base and J shed 2 bases, with 11 bases lying between them. Germline V gene sequence: CDR1 MNHEY, CDR2 SVGAGI. The CDR3 is made up of 15 amino acids. CDR3 amino acids: CASSYLFGDNYGYTF. The CDR3 nucleotides are TGTGCCAGCAGTTACTTGTTTGGGGACAACTATGGCTACACCTTC.

This clonotype was observed a few times. CDR3 sequence reads: CASKDPGLKGEKLFF. The CDR3 nucleotides are TGTGCCAGTAAGGACCCCGGCCTCAAAGGGGAAAAACTGTTTTTT. The V and J genes are TRBV19 and TRBJ1-4; D is unclear. The germline gives CDR1 LNHDA, CDR2 SQIVND (reference sequence). With 7 bases removed from V and 8 bases from J, the gap between germline ends came to 20 bases. CDR3 size: 15 residues.

V and J are TRBV10-3 and TRBJ2-1; TRBD2 matches 12 bases. J lost 4 bases, V lost 0 bases, and 4 bases had no gene match. The CDR3 loop spans 17 amino acids. The germline V gene has CDR1 ENHRY and CDR2 SYGVKD. CDR3: CAISESWTSGKYNEQFF. DNA for the CDR3: TGTGCCATCAGTGAGTCTTGGACTAGCGGGAAATACAATGAGCAGTTCTTC.

The rearrangement uses TRBV9 and TRBJ1-1; TRBD1 aligns across 7 bases. CDR1 is SGDLS, CDR2 YYNGEE, per germline. V shed 2 bases and J 7 bases; nucleotides not matched to a gene: 11. CDR3 length: 15 amino acids. The CDR3 is CASSVTTGTEREAFF. CDR3 DNA: TGTGCCAGCAGCGTGACAACCGGGACAGAACGTGAAGCTTTCTTT.

This clonotype was found many times. The J gene is TRBJ1-5, the V gene TRBV2, with D unclear. The germline V and J ends were trimmed by 4 bases and 1 base, with 8 bases remaining between them. CDR3 length: 14 residues. Germline V gene sequence: CDR1 SNHLY, CDR2 FYNNEI. CDR3 loop: CASSVVGSNQPQHF. As DNA, the CDR3 is TGTGCCAGCAGTGTTGTTGGCAGCAATCAGCCCCAGCATTTT. The entire variable domain, with the rest obtained from reference TRBV2 and TRBJ1-5, is as follows: EPEVTQTPSHQVTQMGQEVILRCVPISNHLYFYWYRQILGQKVEFLVSFYNNEISEKSEIFDDQFSVERPDGSNFTLKIRSTKLEDSAMYFCASSVVGSNQPQHFGDGTRLSIL.

This clonotype appeared many times. The V call is TRBV6-1, the J call TRBJ2-7; D may be TRBD2 (7 bases). Germline V gene data show CDR1 as MNHNS and CDR2 as SASEGT. V gave up 3 bases and J gave up 3 bases, with 15 bases separating them. This CDR3 has 15 residues. The CDR3 nucleotides read TGTGCCAGCAGTGACTCAAGGGGGGGTAACTACGAGCAGTACTTC. Translated: CASSDSRGGNYEQYF.

This clonotype was observed at least ten times. The chain links TRBV5-1 to TRBJ2-2; possibly TRBD1 for D (6 bases). V shed 4 bases and J shed 4 bases, with 11 bases lying between them. The CDR3 runs to 14 residues. Germline lookup yields CDR1 SGHRS and CDR2 YFSETQ. The CDR3 nucleotides read TGCGCCAGCAGCCCCACAGGGACCACCGGGGAGCTGTTTTTT. Amino acid sequence: CASSPTGTTGELFF.

As concerns this clonotype: A read error may account for a junction end that differs from germline. V is TRBV7-7 and J is TRBJ2-1; 10 bases are shared with TRBD1. The CDR3 consists of 14 residues. Germline-derived CDR1 and CDR2 are SSHAT and FNYEAQ (reference sequence). The CDR3 spells CASSPRDRGHEQFF. CDR3 nucleotides: TGTGCTAGCAGCCCCCGGGACAGGGGCCATGAGCAGTTCTTC.

This clonotype was detected a few times. The V gene is TRBV19, the J gene TRBJ2-6, with D tentatively TRBD1 (6 bases). The V end was cut by 3 bases, the J end by 2 bases, with 8 bases between. The CDR3 has 15 residues. Germline V CDR1 and CDR2: LNHDA, SQIVND (reference sequence). CDR3 protein: CASSIEGAGANVLTF. In nucleotides, the CDR3 is TGTGCCAGTAGTATCGAGGGGGCTGGGGCCAACGTCCTGACTTTC.

This clonotype appeared many times. CDR3 amino acids: CASSYERATATNEKLFF. The CDR3 DNA reads TGTGCCAGCAGTTATGAGCGAGCAACTGCAACTAATGAAAAACTGTTTTTT. This chain joins TRBV6-5 and TRBJ1-4; D gene ambiguous. Germline-derived CDR1 and CDR2 are MNHEY and SVGAGI. V was trimmed by 3 bases and J by 0 bases, leaving 14 bases between them. The CDR3 length is 17 residues.

The chain combines TRBV3-1 with TRBJ2-2; D unclear. The CDR3 is 14 residues long. Between the trimmed V and J ends, which lost 0 bases and 5 bases, there was a span of 7 bases. CDR1 is LGHDT, CDR2 YNNKEL, per germline (reference sequence). The CDR3 nucleotides read TGTGCCAGCAGCCAAGAGCCCTATACCGGGGAGCTGTTTTTT. This translates into CASSQEPYTGELFF.

The chain combines TRBV15 with TRBJ1-5; 9 positions agree with TRBD1. The CDR3 runs to 15 residues. Losses at the gene ends were 4 bases for V and 3 bases for J; bases not matched to a gene: 4. Germline V gene data show CDR1 as LNHNV and CDR2 as YYDKDF (reference sequence). CDR3 nucleotides: TGTGCCACCAGCATCCGGGACAGGGTCAATCAGCCCCAGCATTTT. Encoded protein: CATSIRDRVNQPQHF.

Many counts were recorded for this clonotype. The CDR3 loop reads CSARKREEQYF. The DNA of the CDR3 is TGCAGTGCGCGAAAGCGGGAAGAGCAGTACTTC. The chain couples TRBV20-1 to TRBJ2-7, with 7 nucleotides matching TRBD2. The CDR3 contains 11 residues. V lost 6 bases and J lost 7; bases outside the gene matches: 6. Germline V gene lookup returns CDR1 DFQATT and CDR2 SNEGSKA (reference sequence).

Concerning this clonotype itself: One end of the junction varies from germline; a read error may be responsible. V is TRBV6-2 or TRBV6-3 and J is TRBJ2-7, with D possibly being TRBD1 or TRBD2 (6 bases each). From germline, CDR1 is MNHEY and CDR2 SVGEGT. The CDR3 is made up of 16 amino acids. Written as DNA, the CDR3 is TGTGCCGGCAGTGAAGTTGAGGGGGGCAGACGGTCTCAGCAGTACTTC. It is translated as CAGSEVEGGRRSQQYF.

CDR3 sequence: CASSPGGWDYVYEQYF. Written as DNA, the CDR3 is TGTGCCAGCAGCCCCGGTGGTTGGGACTATGTCTACGAGCAGTACTTC. The chain recombines TRBV11-2 with TRBJ2-7; 7 nucleotides match TRBD2. Germline loops: CDR1 SGHAT, CDR2 FQNNGV. This CDR3 spans 16 amino acids. J gave up 3 bases and V 5 bases, and 13 bases lay outside the gene matches.

Ten or more counts support this clonotype. The CDR3 DNA sequence: TGTGCCAGCAGTTTCGGGGGAGGGCTGGGGGAGCAGTACTTC. Its translation is CASSFGGGLGEQYF. This chain links TRBV27 with TRBJ2-7; 7 positions agree with TRBD2. The CDR3 has 14 residues. The V segment lost 3 bases and the J segment 7 bases; nucleotides outside the gene matches: 9. The V gene's germline CDR1 is MNHEY and CDR2 SMNVEV (reference sequence).

This sequence joins TRBV6-2 or TRBV6-3 and TRBJ1-3, with D tentatively TRBD1 (6 bases). The CDR3 length is 16 residues. The V gene's germline CDR1 is MNHEY and CDR2 SVGEGT. Deletions cut 5 bases from V and 4 bases from J, with 18 bases between. The CDR3 DNA follows: TGTGCCAGCAGTGTACCTACAGGGTCTTCCGGAAACACCATATATTTT. The encoded protein is CASSVPTGSSGNTIYF.

At least ten counts were recorded for this clonotype. The V call is TRBV12-3 or TRBV12-4, the J call TRBJ1-4; TRBD1 aligns across 8 bases. This CDR3 comprises 14 residues. J was trimmed by 8 bases and V by 4 bases; bases with no gene match: 6. In nucleotides, the CDR3 is TGTGCCAGCAGTTCCCGACAGGGGTACGAAAAACTGTTTTTT. Translated, it gives CASSSRQGYEKLFF.